Included here is one T cell receptor (beta chain) sequence, with context. Per the germline V gene, CDR1 is SGDLS and CDR2 is YYNGEE. This CDR3 has 15 residues. The J segment lost 5 bases and the V segment lost 3 bases, leaving 10 bases of the junction unmatched. The data were produced by immunoSEQ multiplex PCR, yet TCRdb's version contains in-frame clones alone and is incomplete. Of a few hundred thousand clones listed, 89% are singletons. This record belongs to a study of blood T cell repertoires in COVID-19. The overall study: The study drew acute and convalescent COVID-19 samples from the United States, Italy and Spain. PBMCs, B-cell-depleted T cells, or T cells were the source of the cDNA or gDNA that made up the material.

The clonotype was recovered from a woman between 35 and 50 years old who had recovered from COVID-19. The chain has TRBV9 and TRBJ2-7, with 8 nucleotides matching TRBD2. Sample: peripheral blood. CDR3 residues: CASSGGGRTSHEQYF. DNA for the CDR3: TGTGCCAGCAGCGGTGGGGGCAGGACTAGCCACGAGCAGTACTTC.